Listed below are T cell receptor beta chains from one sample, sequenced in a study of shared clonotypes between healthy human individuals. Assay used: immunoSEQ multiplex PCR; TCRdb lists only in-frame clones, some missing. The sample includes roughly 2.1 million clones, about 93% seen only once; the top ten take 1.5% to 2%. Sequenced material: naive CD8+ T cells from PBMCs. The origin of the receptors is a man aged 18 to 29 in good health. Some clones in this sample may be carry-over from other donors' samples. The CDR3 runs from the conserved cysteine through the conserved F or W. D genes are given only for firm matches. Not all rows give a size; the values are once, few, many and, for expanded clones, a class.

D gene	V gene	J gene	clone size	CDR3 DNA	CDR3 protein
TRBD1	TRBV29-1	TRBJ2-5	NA	TGCAGCGCTGAGACAGGGGACGAAGAGACCCAGTACTTC	CSAETGDEETQYF
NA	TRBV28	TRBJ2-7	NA	TGTGCCAGCCGAGGGGATCTCTACGAGCAGTACTTC	CASRGDLYEQYF
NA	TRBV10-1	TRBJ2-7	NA	TGCGCCAGCAGTGAGTCGCCTGGCTACGAGCAGTACTTC	CASSESPGYEQYF
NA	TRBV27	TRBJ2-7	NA	TGTGCCAGCAGTTCCGGTAGAAGCCCGGTCTACGAGCAGTACTTC	CASSSGRSPVYEQYF
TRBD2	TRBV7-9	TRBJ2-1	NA	TGTGCCAGCAGCGAAGGACTCTTAGCGGGAGGCTACAATGAGCAGTTCTTC	CASSEGLLAGGYNEQFF
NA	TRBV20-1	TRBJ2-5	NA	TGCAGTGCTCACAAAGAGACCCAGTACTTC	CSAHKETQYF
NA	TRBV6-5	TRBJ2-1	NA	TGTGCCAGCAGTTGGGGCGGAAGCTCCTACAATGAGCAGTTCTTC	CASSWGGSSYNEQFF
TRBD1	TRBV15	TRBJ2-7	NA	TGTGCCACCAGCAGGGGACAGGGGTCCTACGAGCAGTACTTC	CATSRGQGSYEQYF
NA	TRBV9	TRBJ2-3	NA	TGTGCCAGCAGCGTAGTAGCGGGCACAGATACGCAGTATTTT	CASSVVAGTDTQYF
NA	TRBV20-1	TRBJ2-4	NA	TGCAGTGCTAGAGATAACATTCAGTACTTC	CSARDNIQYF
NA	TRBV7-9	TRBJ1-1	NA	TGTGCCAGCAGCTGGTCGTTACTGGTGGGCACTGAAGCTTTCTTT	CASSWSLLVGTEAFF
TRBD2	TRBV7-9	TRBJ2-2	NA	TGTGCCAGCAGCTTACTTGCGGGAGGGGGCACCGGGGAGCTGTTTTTT	CASSLLAGGGTGELFF
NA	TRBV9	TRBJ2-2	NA	TGTGCCAGCAGCGTAGCTACGTCAGGGGGGCTCCCGAACACCGGGGAGCTGTTTTTT	CASSVATSGGLPNTGELFF
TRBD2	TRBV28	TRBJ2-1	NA	TGTGCCAGCAGACCTACTAGCGGGAGGACCTACAATGAGCAGTTCTTC	CASRPTSGRTYNEQFF
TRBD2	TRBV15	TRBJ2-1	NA	TGTGCCACCAGCAGAAAACCTGGGACTAGCGGGTACTATGAGCAGTTCTTC	CATSRKPGTSGYYEQFF
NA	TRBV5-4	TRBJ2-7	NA	TGTGCCAGCAGCTTGGAGGACGGCGGCTACGAGCAGTACTTC	CASSLEDGGYEQYF
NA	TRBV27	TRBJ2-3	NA	TGTGCCAGCAGTTTATTGGGACCCTTCGCAGATACGCAGTATTTT	CASSLLGPFADTQYF
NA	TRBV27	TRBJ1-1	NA	TGTGCCAGCAGTTTAAGGGGGTGGACTGAAGCTTTCTTT	CASSLRGWTEAFF
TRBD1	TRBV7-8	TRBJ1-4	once	TGTGCCAGCAGCCACGACAGGGCGCCGTCTAATGAAAAACTGTTTTTT	CASSHDRAPSNEKLFF
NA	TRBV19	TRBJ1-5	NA	TGTGCCACCCTTTCGCGGTGGAGCAATCAGCCCCAGCATTTT	CATLSRWSNQPQHF
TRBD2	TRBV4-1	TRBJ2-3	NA	TGCGCCAGCAGCCAAGATAGCCTAGCGGGTTTCACAGATACGCAGTATTTT	CASSQDSLAGFTDTQYF
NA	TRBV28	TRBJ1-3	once	TGTGCCAGCAGTTTGGGGGTCCCTGGAAACACCATATATTTT	CASSLGVPGNTIYF
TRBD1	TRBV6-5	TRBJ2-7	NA	TGTGCCAGCAGTCTCCGGGACAGGGAGAACGAGCAGTACTTC	CASSLRDRENEQYF
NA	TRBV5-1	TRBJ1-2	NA	TGCGCCAGCAGCCTGGATGGGATTAGCTATGGCTACACCTTC	CASSLDGISYGYTF
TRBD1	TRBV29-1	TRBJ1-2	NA	TGCAGCACTTTTATGACAGGGGGGGACTATGGCTACACCTTC	CSTFMTGGDYGYTF
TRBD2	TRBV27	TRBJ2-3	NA	TGTGCCAGCAGTCTACGACTAGCGGGAGGGGTAGATACGCAGTATTTT	CASSLRLAGGVDTQYF
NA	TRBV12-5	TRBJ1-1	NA	TGTGCTAGTGGTTTGGTAGGGGCAGCTGAAGCTTTCTTT	CASGLVGAAEAFF
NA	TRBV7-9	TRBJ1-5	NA	TGTGCCAGCAGCTTAAGTTTACGCAGGGGTGGCAATCAGCCCCAGCATTTT	CASSLSLRRGGNQPQHF
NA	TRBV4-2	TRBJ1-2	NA	TGTGCCAGCAGCCAAGATTACGGCTACACCTTC	CASSQDYGYTF
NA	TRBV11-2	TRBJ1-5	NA	TGTGCCAGCAGCTTAGGGGGGTCGGGGGGTCAGCCCCAGCATTTT	CASSLGGSGGQPQHF
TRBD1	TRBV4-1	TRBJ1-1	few	TGCGCCAGCAGCCCCGACAGGGGGAACACTGAAGCTTTCTTT	CASSPDRGNTEAFF